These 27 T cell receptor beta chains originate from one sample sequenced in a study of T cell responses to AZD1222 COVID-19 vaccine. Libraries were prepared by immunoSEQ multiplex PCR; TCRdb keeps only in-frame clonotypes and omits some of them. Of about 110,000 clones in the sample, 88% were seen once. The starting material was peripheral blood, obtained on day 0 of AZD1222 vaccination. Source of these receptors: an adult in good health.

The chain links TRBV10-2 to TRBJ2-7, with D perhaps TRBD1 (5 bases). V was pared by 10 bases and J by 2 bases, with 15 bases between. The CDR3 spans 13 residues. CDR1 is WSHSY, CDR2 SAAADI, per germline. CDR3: CATNQGIAYEQYF. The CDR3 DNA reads TGCGCCACCAACCAGGGTATCGCCTACGAGCAGTACTTC.

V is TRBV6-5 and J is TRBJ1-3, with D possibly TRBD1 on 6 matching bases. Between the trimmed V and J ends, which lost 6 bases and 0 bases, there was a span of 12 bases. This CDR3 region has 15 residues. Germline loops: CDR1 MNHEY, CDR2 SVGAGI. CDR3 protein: CASRTGHFSGNTIYF. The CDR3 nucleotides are TGTGCCAGCAGGACAGGACATTTCTCTGGAAACACCATATATTTT.

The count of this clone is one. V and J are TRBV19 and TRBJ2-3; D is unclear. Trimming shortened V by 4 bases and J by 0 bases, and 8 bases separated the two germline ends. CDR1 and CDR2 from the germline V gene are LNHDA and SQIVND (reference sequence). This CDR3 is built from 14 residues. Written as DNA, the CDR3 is TGTGCCAGTAGTAGGACGGCTAGCACAGATACGCAGTATTTT. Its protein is CASSRTASTDTQYF.

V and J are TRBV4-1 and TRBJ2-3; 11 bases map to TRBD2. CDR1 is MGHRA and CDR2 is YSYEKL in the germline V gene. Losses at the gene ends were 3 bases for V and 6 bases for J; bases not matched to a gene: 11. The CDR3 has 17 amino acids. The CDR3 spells CASSQPLAGGRYDTQYF. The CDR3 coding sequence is TGCGCCAGCAGCCAGCCTCTAGCGGGGGGTCGCTATGATACGCAGTATTTT.

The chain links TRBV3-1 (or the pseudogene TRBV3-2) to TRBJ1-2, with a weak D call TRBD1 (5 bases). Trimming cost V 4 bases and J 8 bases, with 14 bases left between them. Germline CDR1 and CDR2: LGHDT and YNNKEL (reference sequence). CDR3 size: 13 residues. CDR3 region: CASSLNQGSGYTF. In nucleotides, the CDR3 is TGTGCCAGCAGCCTTAATCAGGGTTCCGGCTACACCTTC.

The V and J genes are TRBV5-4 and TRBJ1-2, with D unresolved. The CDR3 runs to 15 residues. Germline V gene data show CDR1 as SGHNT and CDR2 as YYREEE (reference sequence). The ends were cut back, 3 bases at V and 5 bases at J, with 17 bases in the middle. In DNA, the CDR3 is TGTGCCAGCAGCTCACGACCCCCAGGAGTTTATGGCTACACCTTC. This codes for CASSSRPPGVYGYTF.

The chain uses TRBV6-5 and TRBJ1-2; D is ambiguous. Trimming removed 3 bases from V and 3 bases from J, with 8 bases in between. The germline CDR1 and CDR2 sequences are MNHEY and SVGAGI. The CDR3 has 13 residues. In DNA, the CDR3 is TGTGCCAGCAGTTATGGGGTGGACTATGGCTACACCTTC. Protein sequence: CASSYGVDYGYTF.

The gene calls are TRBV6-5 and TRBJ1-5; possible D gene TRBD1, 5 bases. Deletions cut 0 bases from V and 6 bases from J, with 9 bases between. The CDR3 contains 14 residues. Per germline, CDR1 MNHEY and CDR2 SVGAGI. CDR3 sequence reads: CASSYSGTGQPQHF. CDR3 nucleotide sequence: TGTGCCAGCAGTTACTCGGGGACCGGTCAGCCCCAGCATTTT.

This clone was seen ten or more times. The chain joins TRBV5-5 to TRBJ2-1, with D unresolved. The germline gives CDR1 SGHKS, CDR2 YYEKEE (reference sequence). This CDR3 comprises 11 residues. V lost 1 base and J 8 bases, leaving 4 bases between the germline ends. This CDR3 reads CASSLFDEQFF. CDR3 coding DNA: TGTGCCAGCAGCTTGTTTGATGAGCAGTTCTTC.

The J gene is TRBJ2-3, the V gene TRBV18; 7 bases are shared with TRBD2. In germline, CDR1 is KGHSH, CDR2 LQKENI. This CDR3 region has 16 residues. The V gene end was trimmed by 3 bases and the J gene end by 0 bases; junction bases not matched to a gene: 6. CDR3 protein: CASSPGFSGSTDTQYF. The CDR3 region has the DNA TGTGCCAGCTCACCGGGATTTAGCGGGAGCACAGATACGCAGTATTTT.

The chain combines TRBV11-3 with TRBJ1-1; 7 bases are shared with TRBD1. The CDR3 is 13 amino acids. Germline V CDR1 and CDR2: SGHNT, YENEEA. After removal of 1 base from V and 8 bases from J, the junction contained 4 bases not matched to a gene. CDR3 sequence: CASSLGGTEEAFF. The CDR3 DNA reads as TGTGCCAGCAGCTTAGGCGGGACAGAAGAAGCTTTCTTT.

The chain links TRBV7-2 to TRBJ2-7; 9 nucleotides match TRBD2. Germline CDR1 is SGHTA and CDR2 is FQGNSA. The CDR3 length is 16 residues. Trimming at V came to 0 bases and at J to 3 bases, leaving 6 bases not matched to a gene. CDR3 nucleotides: TGTGCCAGCAGCTTAGCCGGGACTAGCTTTTTCTACGAGCAGTACTTC. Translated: CASSLAGTSFFYEQYF.

The CDR3, as DNA: TGTGCCAGCCTTAGCGTCCGGAGCTCCTACAATGAGCAGTTCTTC. This translates into CASLSVRSSYNEQFF. This chain joins TRBV7-2 and TRBJ2-1, with a weak D call TRBD2 (5 bases). The CDR3 totals 15 residues. Deletions cut 8 bases from V and 0 bases from J, with 14 bases between. Germline CDR1 SGHTA, CDR2 FQGNSA.

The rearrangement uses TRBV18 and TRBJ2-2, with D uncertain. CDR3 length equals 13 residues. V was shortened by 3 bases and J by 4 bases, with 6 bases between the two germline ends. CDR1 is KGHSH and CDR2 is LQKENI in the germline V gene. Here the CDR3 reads CASSPDFTGELFF. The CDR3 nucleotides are TGTGCCAGCTCACCCGACTTCACCGGGGAGCTGTTTTTT.

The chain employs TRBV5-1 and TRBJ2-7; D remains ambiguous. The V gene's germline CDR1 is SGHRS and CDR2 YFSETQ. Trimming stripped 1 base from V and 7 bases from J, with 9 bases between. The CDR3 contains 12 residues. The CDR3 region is CASSLIGPEQYF. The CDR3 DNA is TGCGCCAGCAGCTTGATCGGCCCGGAGCAGTACTTC.

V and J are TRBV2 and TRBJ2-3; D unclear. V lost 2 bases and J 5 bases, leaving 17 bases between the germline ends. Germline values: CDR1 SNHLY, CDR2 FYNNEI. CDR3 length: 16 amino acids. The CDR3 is CASSERNQIRLDTQYF. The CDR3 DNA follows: TGTGCCAGCAGTGAAAGGAATCAGATCAGGTTAGATACGCAGTATTTT.

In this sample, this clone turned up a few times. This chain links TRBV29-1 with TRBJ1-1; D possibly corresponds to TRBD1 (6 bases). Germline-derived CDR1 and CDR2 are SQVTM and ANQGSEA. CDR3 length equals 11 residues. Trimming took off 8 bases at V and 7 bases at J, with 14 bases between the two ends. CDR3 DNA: TGCAGCTTTTCGAGGGGGATTGAAGCTTTCTTT. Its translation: CSFSRGIEAFF.

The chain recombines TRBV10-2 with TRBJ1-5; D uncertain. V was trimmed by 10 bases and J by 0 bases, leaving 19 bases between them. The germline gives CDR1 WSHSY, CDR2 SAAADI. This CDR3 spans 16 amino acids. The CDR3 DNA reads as TGCGCCATCCCGATTCCGATACAGTCTAGCAATCAGCCCCAGCATTTT. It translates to CAIPIPIQSSNQPQHF.

Here the CDR3 reads CASSQVRGGIGEQYF. For the CDR3, the DNA is TGTGCCAGCAGCCAGGTGCGTGGCGGGATAGGCGAGCAGTACTTC. The chain joins TRBV7-9 to TRBJ2-7, with D maybe TRBD2 (6 bases). This CDR3 is built from 15 residues. Germline loops: CDR1 SEHNR, CDR2 FQNEAQ (reference sequence). The V end lost 5 bases, the J end lost 6 bases, and 20 bases lay between the germline ends.

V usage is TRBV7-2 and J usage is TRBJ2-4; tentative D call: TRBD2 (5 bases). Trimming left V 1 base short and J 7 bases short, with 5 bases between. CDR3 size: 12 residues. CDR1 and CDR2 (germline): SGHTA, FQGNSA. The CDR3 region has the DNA TGTGCCAGCAGCTTAGAGCGGAACATTCAGTACTTC. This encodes CASSLERNIQYF.

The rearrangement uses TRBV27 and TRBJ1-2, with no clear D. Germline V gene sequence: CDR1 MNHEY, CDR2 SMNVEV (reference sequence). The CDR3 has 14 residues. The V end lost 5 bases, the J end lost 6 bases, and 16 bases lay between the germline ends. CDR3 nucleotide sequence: TGTGCCAGCAGTAGGAGAGGGAGCTCCGATGGCTACACCTTC. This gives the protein CASSRRGSSDGYTF.

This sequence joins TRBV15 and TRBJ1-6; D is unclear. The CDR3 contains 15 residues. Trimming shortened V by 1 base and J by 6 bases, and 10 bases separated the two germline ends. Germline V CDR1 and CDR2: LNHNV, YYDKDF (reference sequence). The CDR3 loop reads CATSRALTANSPLHF. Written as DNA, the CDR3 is TGTGCCACCAGCAGAGCGCTTACGGCTAATTCACCCCTCCACTTT.

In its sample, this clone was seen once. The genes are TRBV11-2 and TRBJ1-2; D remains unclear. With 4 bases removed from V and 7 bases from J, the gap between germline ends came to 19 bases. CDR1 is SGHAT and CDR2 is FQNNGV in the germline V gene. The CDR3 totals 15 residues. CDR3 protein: CASSSTAGVRFGYTF. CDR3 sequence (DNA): TGTGCCAGCAGCTCTACGGCCGGGGTACGGTTTGGCTACACCTTC.

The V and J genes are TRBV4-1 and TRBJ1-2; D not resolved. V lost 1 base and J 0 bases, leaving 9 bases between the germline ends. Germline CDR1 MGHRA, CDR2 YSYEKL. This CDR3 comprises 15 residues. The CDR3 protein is CASSQGTGANYGYTF. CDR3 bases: TGCGCCAGCAGCCAAGGTACGGGAGCTAACTATGGCTACACCTTC.

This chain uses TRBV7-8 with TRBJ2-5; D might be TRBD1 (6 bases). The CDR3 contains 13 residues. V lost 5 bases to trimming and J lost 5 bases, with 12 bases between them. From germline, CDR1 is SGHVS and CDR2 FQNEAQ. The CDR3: CASSMGTMETQYF. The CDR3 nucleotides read TGTGCCAGCAGCATGGGGACAATGGAGACCCAGTACTTC.

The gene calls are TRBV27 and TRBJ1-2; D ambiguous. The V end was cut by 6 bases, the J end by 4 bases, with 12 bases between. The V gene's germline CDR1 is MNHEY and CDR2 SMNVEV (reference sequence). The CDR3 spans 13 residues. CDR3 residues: CASSNGRVYGYTF. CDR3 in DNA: TGTGCCAGCAGCAACGGACGGGTCTATGGCTACACCTTC.

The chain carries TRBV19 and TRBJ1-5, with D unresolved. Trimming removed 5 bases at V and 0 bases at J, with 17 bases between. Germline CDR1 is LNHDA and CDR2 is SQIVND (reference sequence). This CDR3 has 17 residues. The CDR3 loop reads CASSSPLTDYSNQPQHF. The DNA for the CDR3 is TGTGCCAGTAGTTCCCCCCTGACGGATTATAGCAATCAGCCCCAGCATTTT.